The entry below gives a single TCR beta chain sequence along with its context. Its antigen is still unknown. The method was immunoSEQ multiplex PCR; TCRdb's version includes in-frame clones alone and lacks a portion of them. The sample lists around 35,000 clones; about 69% were seen once. These data are taken from a study of vaccination effects on CD4 cells after COVID-19. Study results and limitations: Whether induced by infection or by vaccine, clones showed marked clonal contraction late after vaccination. After vaccination of healthy people, only 1 of 255 vaccine-induced clones cross-reacted with common cold coronaviruses.

ViraFEST assay sequencing came after antigen-specific CD4+ T cells were expanded with viral peptide pools. The authors isolated CD4+ T cells after approximately 9 days of culture. The study found no prior SARS-CoV-2 infection in the vaccine recipients, who tested negative for nucleocapsid antibodies. In culture with around 10 IU/ml IL-2 and around 10 ug/ml peptides, PBMC were grown at fewer than 2.5 million per well. Researchers swapped half the medium for IL-2 medium on both days 3 and 7. The CDR3 has 14 residues. CDR1 and CDR2 from the germline V gene are WSHSY and SAAADI. V shed 5 bases, J shed 6 bases, and the junction held 6 bases outside the gene matches.

The TCR comes from a human donor who received a COVID-19 vaccine. The chain couples TRBV10-2 to TRBJ1-5, with 8 positions matching TRBD1. The sequencing here drew on CD4+ T cells from PBMCs cultured with HCoV-OC43 spike peptides, taken before COVID-19 vaccination. The subset here: HCoV-OC43 spike overlapping peptide pool stimulation. CDR3 coding DNA: TGCGCCAGCAGTACCGGACAGGGTGCTCAGCCCCAGCATTTT. It codes for CASSTGQGAQPQHF.